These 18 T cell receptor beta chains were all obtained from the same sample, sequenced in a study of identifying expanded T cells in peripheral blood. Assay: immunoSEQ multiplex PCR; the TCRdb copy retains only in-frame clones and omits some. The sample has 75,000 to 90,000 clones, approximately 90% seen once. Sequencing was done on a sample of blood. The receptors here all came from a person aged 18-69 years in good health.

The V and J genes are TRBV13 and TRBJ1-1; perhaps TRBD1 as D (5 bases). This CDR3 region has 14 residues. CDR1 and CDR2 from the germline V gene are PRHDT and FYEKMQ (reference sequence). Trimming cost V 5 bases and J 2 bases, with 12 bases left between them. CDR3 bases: TGTGCCAGCAGCCACGGGACTTCTAACACTGAAGCTTTCTTT. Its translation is CASSHGTSNTEAFF.

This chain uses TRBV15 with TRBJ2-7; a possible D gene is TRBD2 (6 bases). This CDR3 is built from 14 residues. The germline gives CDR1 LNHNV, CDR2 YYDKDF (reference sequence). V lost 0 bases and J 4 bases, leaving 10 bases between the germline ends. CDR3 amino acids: CATSREGSGYEQYF. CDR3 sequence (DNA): TGTGCCACCAGCAGAGAAGGCAGCGGGTACGAGCAGTACTTC. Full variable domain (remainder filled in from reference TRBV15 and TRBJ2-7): DAMVIQNPRYQVTQFGKPVTLSCSQTLNHNVMYWYQQKSSQAPKLLFHYYDKDFNNEADTPDNFQSRRPNTSFCFLDIRSPGLGDTAMYLCATSREGSGYEQYFGPGTRLTVT.

CDR3 in DNA: TGCGCCAGCAGCCAAGGACAGGCCGGTTACTATGGCTACACCTTC. Protein sequence: CASSQGQAGYYGYTF. This sequence joins TRBV4-3 and TRBJ1-2; perhaps TRBD1 as D (6 bases). CDR3 length equals 15 residues. The germline V gene has CDR1 LGHNA and CDR2 YSLEER. Trimming cost V 1 base and J 3 bases, with 12 bases left between them.

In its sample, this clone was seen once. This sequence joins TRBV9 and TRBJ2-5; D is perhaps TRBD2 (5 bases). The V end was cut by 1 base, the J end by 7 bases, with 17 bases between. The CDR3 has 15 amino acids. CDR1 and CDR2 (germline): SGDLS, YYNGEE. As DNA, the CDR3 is TGTGCCAGCAGCGTACTAGCTAGGGCCTCCGGGACCCAGTACTTC. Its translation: CASSVLARASGTQYF.

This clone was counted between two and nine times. CDR3 loop: CASQPTTALNYGYTF. DNA for the CDR3: TGTGCCAGTCAACCGACGACAGCCCTTAACTATGGCTACACCTTC. The chain links TRBV19 to TRBJ1-2; a possible D gene is TRBD1 (5 bases). This CDR3 comprises 15 residues. Trimming took 8 bases from V and 1 from J, leaving 17 bases between them. The germline V gene encodes CDR1 LNHDA and CDR2 SQIVND (reference sequence).

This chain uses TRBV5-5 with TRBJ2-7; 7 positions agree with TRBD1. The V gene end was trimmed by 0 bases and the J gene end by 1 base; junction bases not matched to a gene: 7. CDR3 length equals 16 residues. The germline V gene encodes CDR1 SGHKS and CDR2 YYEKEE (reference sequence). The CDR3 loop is CASSLDPGGRSYEQYF. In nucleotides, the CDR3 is TGTGCCAGCAGCTTGGATCCAGGGGGTCGTTCCTACGAGCAGTACTTC.

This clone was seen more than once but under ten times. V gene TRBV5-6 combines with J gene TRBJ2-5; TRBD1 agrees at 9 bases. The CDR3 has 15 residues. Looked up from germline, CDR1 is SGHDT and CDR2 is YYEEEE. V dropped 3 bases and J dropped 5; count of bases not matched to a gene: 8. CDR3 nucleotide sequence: TGTGCCAGCAGCTCGGGGACAGGGACGCGGGAGACCCAGTACTTC. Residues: CASSSGTGTRETQYF.

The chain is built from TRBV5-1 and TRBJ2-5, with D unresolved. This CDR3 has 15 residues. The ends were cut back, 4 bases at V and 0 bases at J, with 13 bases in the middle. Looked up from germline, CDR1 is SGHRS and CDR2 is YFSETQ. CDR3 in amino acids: CASSSSKGYQETQYF. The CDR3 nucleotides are TGCGCCAGCAGCAGCTCCAAAGGCTACCAAGAGACCCAGTACTTC.

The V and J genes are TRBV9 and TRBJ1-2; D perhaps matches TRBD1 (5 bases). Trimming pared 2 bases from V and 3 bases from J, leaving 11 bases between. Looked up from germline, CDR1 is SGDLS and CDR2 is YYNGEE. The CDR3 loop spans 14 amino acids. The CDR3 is CASSVAGTDYGYTF. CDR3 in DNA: TGTGCCAGCAGCGTCGCCGGGACGGACTATGGCTACACCTTC.

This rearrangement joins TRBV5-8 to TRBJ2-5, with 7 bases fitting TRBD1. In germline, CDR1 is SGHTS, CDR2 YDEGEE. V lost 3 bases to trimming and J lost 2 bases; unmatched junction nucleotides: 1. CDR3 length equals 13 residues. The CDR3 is CASSSDRQETQYF. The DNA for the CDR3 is TGTGCCAGCAGCTCGGACAGGCAAGAGACCCAGTACTTC.

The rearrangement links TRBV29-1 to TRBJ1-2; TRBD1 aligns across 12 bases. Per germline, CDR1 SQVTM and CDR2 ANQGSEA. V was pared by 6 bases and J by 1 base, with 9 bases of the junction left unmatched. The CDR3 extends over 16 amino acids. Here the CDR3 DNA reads TGCAGCGTGGGAGGGACAGGGGGCGCGTTTAACTATGGCTACACCTTC. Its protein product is CSVGGTGGAFNYGYTF.

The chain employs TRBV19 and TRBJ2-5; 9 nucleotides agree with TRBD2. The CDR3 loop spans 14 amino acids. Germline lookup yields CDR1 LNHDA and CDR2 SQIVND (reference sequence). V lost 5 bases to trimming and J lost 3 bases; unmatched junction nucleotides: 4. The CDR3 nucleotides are TGTGCCAGTAGTTGGACTAGCGACAAAGAGACCCAGTACTTC. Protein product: CASSWTSDKETQYF. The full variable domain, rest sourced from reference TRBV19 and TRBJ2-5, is DGGITQSPKYLFRKEGQNVTLSCEQNLNHDAMYWYRQDPGQGLRLIYYSQIVNDFQKGDIAEGYSVSREKKESFPLTVTSAQKNPTAFYLCASSWTSDKETQYFGPGTRLLVL.

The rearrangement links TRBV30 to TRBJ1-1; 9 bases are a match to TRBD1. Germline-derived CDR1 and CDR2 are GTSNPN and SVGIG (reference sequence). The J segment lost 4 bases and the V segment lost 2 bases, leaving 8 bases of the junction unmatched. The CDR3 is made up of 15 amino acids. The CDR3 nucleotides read TGTGCCTGGAGTCCCTTGGGACAGGGAGGCACTGAAGCTTTCTTT. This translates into CAWSPLGQGGTEAFF. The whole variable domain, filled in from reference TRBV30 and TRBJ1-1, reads SQTIHQWPATLVQPVGSPLSLECTVEGTSNPNLYWYRQAAGRGLQLLFYSVGIGQISSEVPQNLSASRPQDRQFILSSKKLLLSDSGFYLCAWSPLGQGGTEAFFGQGTRLTVV.

The CDR3 reads CAWISQTRKDTEAFF. DNA of the CDR3: TGTGCCTGGATATCCCAAACAAGGAAGGACACTGAAGCTTTCTTT. The V call is TRBV30, the J call TRBJ1-1, with D hard to call. Trimming left V 4 bases short and J 3 bases short, with 18 bases between. The CDR3 loop spans 15 amino acids. Looked up from germline, CDR1 is GTSNPN and CDR2 is SVGIG (reference sequence).

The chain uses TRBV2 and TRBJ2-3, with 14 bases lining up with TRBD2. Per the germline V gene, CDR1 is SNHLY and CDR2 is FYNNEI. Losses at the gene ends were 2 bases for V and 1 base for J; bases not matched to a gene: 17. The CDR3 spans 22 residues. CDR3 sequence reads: CASSEPRTSGRPLFGGTDTQYF. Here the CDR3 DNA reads TGTGCCAGCAGTGAACCGAGGACTAGCGGGAGGCCGCTTTTTGGGGGCACAGATACGCAGTATTTT.

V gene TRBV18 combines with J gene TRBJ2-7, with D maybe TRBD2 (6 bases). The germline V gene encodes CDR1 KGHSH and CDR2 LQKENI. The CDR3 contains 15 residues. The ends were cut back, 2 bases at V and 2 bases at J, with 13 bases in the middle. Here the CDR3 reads CASSPSLGGTYEQYF. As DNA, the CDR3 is TGTGCCAGCTCACCATCACTAGGCGGGACCTACGAGCAGTACTTC. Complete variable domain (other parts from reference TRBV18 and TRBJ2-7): NAGVMQNPRHLVRRRGQEARLRCSPMKGHSHVYWYRQLPEEGLKFMVYLQKENIIDESGMPKERFSAEFPKEGPSILRIQQVVRGDSAAYFCASSPSLGGTYEQYFGPGTRLTVT.

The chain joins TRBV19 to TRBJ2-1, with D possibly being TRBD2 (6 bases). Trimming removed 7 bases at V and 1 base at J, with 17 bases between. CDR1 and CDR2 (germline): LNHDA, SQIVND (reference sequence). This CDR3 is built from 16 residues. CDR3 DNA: TGTGCCAGTACCCCGGGGGTGGGTGAGTCCTACAATGAGCAGTTCTTC. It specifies CASTPGVGESYNEQFF.

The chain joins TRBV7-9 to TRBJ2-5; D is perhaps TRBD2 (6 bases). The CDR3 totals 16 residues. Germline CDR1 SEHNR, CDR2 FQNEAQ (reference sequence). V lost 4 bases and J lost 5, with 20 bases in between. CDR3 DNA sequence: TGTGCCAGCAGCTCCTCTAGCGCGGGTACGAAGGAGACCCAGTACTTC. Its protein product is CASSSSSAGTKETQYF.